These 7 T cell receptor beta chains were all obtained from the same sample, sequenced in a study of shared clonotypes between healthy human individuals. Only in-frame clones appear in the TCRdb table, and some are missing; sequencing was by immunoSEQ multiplex PCR. Among about a million clones listed, 77% were seen once. The sample taken for sequencing was memory CD4+ T cells from PBMCs. This sample's subset: CD45RA-negative fraction. The receptors derive from a man between 18 and 29 years old in good health. Some clones in this sample may be carry-over from other donors' samples.

The chain joins TRBV19 to TRBJ2-6, with TRBD1 matching over 7 bases. V was pared by 6 bases and J by 0 bases, with 8 bases of the junction left unmatched. CDR1 and CDR2 (germline): LNHDA, SQIVND (reference sequence). This CDR3 has 17 amino acids. CDR3 nucleotide sequence: TGTGCCAGTAGAAGGGACAGAGAGAACTCTGGGGCCAACGTCCTGACTTTC. Translating it yields CASRRDRENSGANVLTF.

The chain couples TRBV11-3 to TRBJ2-1; 8 nucleotides agree with TRBD2. The length of the CDR3 is 14 residues. Losses at the gene ends were 2 bases for V and 12 bases for J; bases not matched to a gene: 9. In germline, CDR1 is SGHNT, CDR2 YENEEA. The CDR3 DNA sequence: TGTGCCAGCAGCTTAACCCGGGAGGGCCGGTTGCAGTTCTTC. This codes for CASSLTREGRLQFF.

This clone came up a few times. The V call is TRBV6-6, the J call TRBJ1-1; D is unresolved. CDR3 length equals 11 residues. V was cut by 5 bases and J by 8 bases, with 9 bases left in between. Germline CDR1 is MNHNY and CDR2 is SVGAGI (reference sequence). The CDR3 loop is CASSLGSEAFF. CDR3 sequence (DNA): TGTGCCAGCAGTCTAGGGAGCGAAGCTTTCTTT.

This chain connects TRBV5-8 to TRBJ2-7; 12 bases agree with TRBD2. This CDR3 comprises 17 residues. The germline V gene has CDR1 SGHTS and CDR2 YDEGEE. After removal of 3 bases from V and 4 bases from J, the junction contained 11 bases not matched to a gene. DNA of the CDR3: TGTGCCAGCAGCTACGTACCTAGCGGGAGGGGTGCATACGAGCAGTACTTC. This gives the protein CASSYVPSGRGAYEQYF. Together with reference TRBV5-8 and TRBJ2-7, the CDR3 gives the full variable domain: EAGVTQSPTHLIKTRGQQATLRCSPISGHTSVYWYQQALGLGLQFLLWYDEGEERNRGNFPPRFSGRQFPNYSSELNVNALELEDSALYLCASSYVPSGRGAYEQYFGPGTRLTVT.

The rearrangement links TRBV28 to TRBJ1-2; D is ambiguous. This CDR3 spans 13 amino acids. Trimming left V 5 bases short and J 2 bases short, with 9 bases between. Germline V gene data show CDR1 as MDHEN and CDR2 as SYDVKM. CDR3 residues: CASSTNKNYGYTF. The CDR3 coding sequence is TGTGCCAGCAGTACCAACAAGAACTATGGCTACACCTTC.

V and J are TRBV29-1 and TRBJ2-7; no clear D gene. V lost 6 bases and J lost 4, with 13 bases in between. Germline CDR1 reads SQVTM; CDR2 reads ANQGSEA. This CDR3 is built from 12 residues. CDR3 sequence reads: CSVSESHYEQYF. The CDR3 DNA reads as TGCAGCGTATCGGAGAGTCATTACGAGCAGTACTTC.

V gene TRBV5-1 combines with J gene TRBJ1-1, with no clear D. CDR1 and CDR2 (germline): SGHRS, YFSETQ. CDR3 length equals 17 residues. The V end was cut by 0 bases, the J end by 4 bases, with 19 bases between. For the CDR3, the DNA is TGCGCCAGCAGCTTGGCGTCTGGCAGGCCGAGAGGCACTGAAGCTTTCTTT. Its translation is CASSLASGRPRGTEAFF.